These T cell receptor beta chains were read from a single sample in a study of OX40 agonist ivuxolimab in advanced cancers. The data were produced by immunoSEQ multiplex PCR, yet TCRdb's version contains in-frame clones alone and is incomplete. Of more than 100,000 clones listed, around nine tenths are singletons. This sample comprised CD4+ or CD8+ T cells sorted from blood, obtained in a trial of the OX40 agonist ivuxolimab. The receptors shown here come from an adult with an advanced solid tumor such as melanoma, head and neck, liver or kidney cancer. CDR3s include the opening cysteine and the closing phenylalanine or tryptophan. The order of the fields is D gene, J gene, V gene, clone size, CDR3 protein, CDR3 DNA. D genes are given only for firm matches. Part of the rows lack a size; the others show once, few, many or a class for expanded clones.

D gene: TRBD1
J gene: TRBJ2-2
V gene: TRBV18
clone size: .
CDR3 protein: CASSPRTGEATGELFF
CDR3 DNA: TGTGCCAGCTCACCTCGGACAGGGGAGGCCACCGGGGAGCTGTTTTTT

D gene: .
J gene: TRBJ2-2
V gene: TRBV7-9
clone size: .
CDR3 protein: CASSLWQYGTGELFF
CDR3 DNA: TGTGCCAGCAGCTTATGGCAGTACGGCACCGGGGAGCTGTTTTTT

D gene: TRBD1
J gene: TRBJ2-7
V gene: TRBV19
clone size: .
CDR3 protein: CASSTGTGGYEQYF
CDR3 DNA: TGTGCCAGTAGTACCGGGACAGGGGGCTACGAGCAGTACTTC

D gene: TRBD1
J gene: TRBJ2-1
V gene: TRBV28
clone size: .
CDR3 protein: CASSLTGNGEFF
CDR3 DNA: TGTGCCAGCAGTCTGACAGGGAATGGGGAGTTCTTC

D gene: .
J gene: TRBJ1-5
V gene: TRBV10-1
clone size: .
CDR3 protein: CASSDSNQPQHF
CDR3 DNA: TGCGCCAGCAGCGATTCAAATCAGCCCCAGCATTTT

D gene: .
J gene: TRBJ1-4
V gene: TRBV18
clone size: .
CDR3 protein: CASSPSGREGNEKLFF
CDR3 DNA: TGTGCCAGCTCACCAAGTGGCAGGGAGGGAAATGAAAAACTGTTTTTT

D gene: .
J gene: TRBJ2-7
V gene: TRBV28
clone size: once
CDR3 protein: CASSGRPLYEQYF
CDR3 DNA: TGTGCCAGCAGCGGACGGCCCCTCTACGAGCAGTACTTC

D gene: .
J gene: TRBJ1-5
V gene: TRBV2
clone size: .
CDR3 protein: CASSEFSNQPQHF
CDR3 DNA: TGTGCCAGCAGTGAATTTTCCAATCAGCCCCAGCATTTT

D gene: .
J gene: TRBJ1-1
V gene: TRBV14
clone size: .
CDR3 protein: CASSRSNTEAFF
CDR3 DNA: TGTGCCAGCAGCCGCTCGAACACTGAAGCTTTCTTT

D gene: TRBD1
J gene: TRBJ2-1
V gene: TRBV7-3
clone size: .
CDR3 protein: CASSTLDRGSSYNEQFF
CDR3 DNA: TGTGCCAGCAGCACACTCGACAGGGGGAGCTCCTACAATGAGCAGTTCTTC

D gene: TRBD1
J gene: TRBJ2-7
V gene: TRBV29-1
clone size: .
CDR3 protein: CSVWGQGLAEQYF
CDR3 DNA: TGCAGCGTTTGGGGACAGGGCCTCGCCGAGCAGTACTTC

D gene: TRBD1
J gene: TRBJ2-3
V gene: TRBV4-1
clone size: .
CDR3 protein: CASSPPRGLVSQYF
CDR3 DNA: TGCGCCAGCAGCCCGCCAAGGGGGCTAGTTTCGCAGTATTTT

D gene: .
J gene: TRBJ2-2
V gene: TRBV5-4
clone size: .
CDR3 protein: CASKSRGTGELFF
CDR3 DNA: TGTGCCAGCAAATCCAGGGGAACCGGGGAGCTGTTTTTT

D gene: .
J gene: TRBJ2-7
V gene: TRBV18
clone size: .
CDR3 protein: CASSLSMTRGVYEQYF
CDR3 DNA: TGTGCCAGCTCACTCTCTATGACAAGGGGTGTGTACGAGCAGTACTTC

D gene: .
J gene: TRBJ1-1
V gene: TRBV28
clone size: .
CDR3 protein: CASFPRGDTEAFF
CDR3 DNA: TGTGCCAGCTTTCCCAGAGGGGACACTGAAGCTTTCTTT

D gene: .
J gene: TRBJ1-2
V gene: TRBV28
clone size: .
CDR3 protein: CASRGVYGYTF
CDR3 DNA: TGTGCCAGCAGGGGAGTTTATGGCTACACCTTC

D gene: .
J gene: TRBJ2-6
V gene: TRBV6-5
clone size: .
CDR3 protein: CASIKSSGANVLTF
CDR3 DNA: TGTGCCAGCATCAAGAGCTCTGGGGCCAACGTCCTGACTTTC

D gene: .
J gene: TRBJ2-3
V gene: TRBV29-1
clone size: .
CDR3 protein: CSVERGSTDTQYF
CDR3 DNA: TGCAGCGTTGAACGGGGGAGCACAGATACGCAGTATTTT

D gene: .
J gene: TRBJ2-3
V gene: TRBV5-4
clone size: .
CDR3 protein: CASTPRGPQGTDTQYF
CDR3 DNA: TGTGCCAGCACCCCCCGGGGGCCACAAGGCACAGATACGCAGTATTTT

D gene: .
J gene: TRBJ1-2
V gene: TRBV5-8
clone size: .
CDR3 protein: CASSSLQALGYTF
CDR3 DNA: TGTGCCAGCAGCTCCCTCCAGGCCTTGGGCTACACCTTC

D gene: .
J gene: TRBJ2-5
V gene: TRBV11-2
clone size: .
CDR3 protein: CASSLDNLGYGTQYF
CDR3 DNA: TGTGCCAGCAGCTTGGACAATCTGGGCTATGGGACCCAGTACTTC

D gene: .
J gene: TRBJ1-2
V gene: TRBV28
clone size: .
CDR3 protein: CASSVGGQGEVYGYTF
CDR3 DNA: TGTGCCAGCAGTGTGGGGGGCCAGGGAGAGGTCTATGGCTACACCTTC

D gene: .
J gene: TRBJ2-1
V gene: TRBV4-3
clone size: .
CDR3 protein: CASSQDPGISEQFF
CDR3 DNA: TGCGCCAGCAGCCAAGACCCTGGGATCAGTGAGCAGTTCTTC

D gene: .
J gene: TRBJ2-3
V gene: TRBV25-1
clone size: .
CDR3 protein: CASSESTGRTTDTQYF
CDR3 DNA: TGTGCCAGCAGTGAATCCACGGGGCGGACCACAGATACGCAGTATTTT

D gene: .
J gene: TRBJ1-6
V gene: TRBV2
clone size: .
CDR3 protein: CASRDLVGGNSPLHF
CDR3 DNA: TGTGCCAGCAGAGACCTCGTGGGGGGGAATTCACCCCTCCACTTT

D gene: TRBD1
J gene: TRBJ2-5
V gene: TRBV18
clone size: .
CDR3 protein: CASSPGTGRAIQQETQYF
CDR3 DNA: TGTGCCAGCTCACCGGGGACAGGGAGGGCGATCCAACAAGAGACCCAGTACTTC

D gene: .
J gene: TRBJ1-5
V gene: TRBV7-2
clone size: few
CDR3 protein: CASSSSRFRNQPQHF
CDR3 DNA: TGTGCCAGCAGCTCAAGTCGGTTTCGCAATCAGCCCCAGCATTTT

D gene: .
J gene: TRBJ1-4
V gene: TRBV2
clone size: .
CDR3 protein: CASLGPEGEKLFF
CDR3 DNA: TGTGCCAGCCTTGGGCCAGAGGGTGAAAAACTGTTTTTT

D gene: TRBD2
J gene: TRBJ2-1
V gene: TRBV5-4
clone size: .
CDR3 protein: CASRPPIAGVYNEQFF
CDR3 DNA: TGTGCCAGCAGACCTCCCATAGCGGGAGTCTACAATGAGCAGTTCTTC

D gene: .
J gene: TRBJ2-7
V gene: TRBV6-5
clone size: .
CDR3 protein: CASSWQPTGTYEQYF
CDR3 DNA: TGTGCCAGCAGTTGGCAACCGACAGGAACCTACGAGCAGTACTTC

D gene: TRBD2
J gene: TRBJ2-2
V gene: TRBV9
clone size: .
CDR3 protein: CASSVSAGPNTGELFF
CDR3 DNA: TGTGCCAGCAGCGTTTCAGCGGGACCGAACACCGGGGAGCTGTTTTTT

D gene: .
J gene: TRBJ2-2
V gene: TRBV4-1
clone size: .
CDR3 protein: CASSLRAAPGELFF
CDR3 DNA: TGCGCCAGCAGCCTACGTGCGGCGCCCGGGGAGCTGTTTTTT

D gene: .
J gene: TRBJ2-1
V gene: TRBV7-3
clone size: .
CDR3 protein: CASSLSASDYNEQFF
CDR3 DNA: TGTGCCAGCAGCTTATCCGCTAGCGATTACAATGAGCAGTTCTTC

D gene: .
J gene: TRBJ2-6
V gene: TRBV5-1
clone size: once
CDR3 protein: CASKTGIQAGANVLTF
CDR3 DNA: TGCGCCAGCAAGACGGGGATCCAGGCTGGGGCCAACGTCCTGACTTTC

D gene: .
J gene: TRBJ1-4
V gene: TRBV5-4
clone size: .
CDR3 protein: CASSFSGTEKLFF
CDR3 DNA: TGTGCCAGCAGCTTCTCAGGGACTGAAAAACTGTTTTTT

D gene: TRBD2
J gene: TRBJ2-1
V gene: TRBV10-3
clone size: .
CDR3 protein: CAISEASGLSYNEQFF
CDR3 DNA: TGTGCCATCAGTGAGGCTAGCGGACTCTCCTACAATGAGCAGTTCTTC

D gene: .
J gene: TRBJ2-1
V gene: TRBV11-2
clone size: once
CDR3 protein: CASSLVSGRSSYNEQFF
CDR3 DNA: TGTGCCAGCAGCTTAGTTTCCGGGCGGAGCTCCTACAATGAGCAGTTCTTC

D gene: TRBD1
J gene: TRBJ2-7
V gene: TRBV28
clone size: .
CDR3 protein: CASRSGQLNTYEQYF
CDR3 DNA: TGTGCCAGCAGGTCGGGACAGCTCAATACCTACGAGCAGTACTTC

D gene: TRBD1
J gene: TRBJ2-1
V gene: TRBV7-3
clone size: once
CDR3 protein: CASSSQGNDEQFF
CDR3 DNA: TGTGCCAGCAGTTCACAGGGGAATGATGAGCAGTTCTTC

D gene: .
J gene: TRBJ1-4
V gene: TRBV28
clone size: once
CDR3 protein: CASLSGSNEKLFF
CDR3 DNA: TGTGCCAGCCTATCAGGGAGTAATGAAAAACTGTTTTTT

D gene: .
J gene: TRBJ1-1
V gene: TRBV18
clone size: .
CDR3 protein: CASSPGGNTEAFF
CDR3 DNA: TGTGCCAGCTCACCAGGGGGAAACACTGAAGCTTTCTTT

D gene: .
J gene: TRBJ2-5
V gene: TRBV19
clone size: .
CDR3 protein: CASSVRGDGSSETQYF
CDR3 DNA: TGTGCCAGTAGTGTTAGGGGAGATGGTTCGTCCGAGACCCAGTACTTC

D gene: .
J gene: TRBJ1-1
V gene: TRBV19
clone size: .
CDR3 protein: CASSTQGTGTEAFF
CDR3 DNA: TGTGCCAGTAGTACCCAGGGTACGGGCACTGAAGCTTTCTTT

D gene: .
J gene: TRBJ2-1
V gene: TRBV9
clone size: .
CDR3 protein: CASSVTAIPYNEQFF
CDR3 DNA: TGTGCCAGCAGCGTAACGGCCATCCCGTACAATGAGCAGTTCTTC

D gene: TRBD1
J gene: TRBJ1-2
V gene: TRBV7-2
clone size: .
CDR3 protein: CASSSPSGGTDRPNYGYTF
CDR3 DNA: TGTGCCAGCAGCTCCCCCTCTGGCGGGACAGATCGACCTAACTATGGCTACACCTTC

D gene: .
J gene: TRBJ1-3
V gene: TRBV20-1
clone size: .
CDR3 protein: CSAYSGNTIYF
CDR3 DNA: TGCAGTGCTTACAGTGGAAACACCATATATTTT

D gene: TRBD1
J gene: TRBJ1-5
V gene: TRBV7-2
clone size: .
CDR3 protein: CASSLGGTVTNQPQHF
CDR3 DNA: TGTGCCAGCAGCTTAGGTGGGACAGTGACTAATCAGCCCCAGCATTTT

D gene: .
J gene: TRBJ2-7
V gene: TRBV11-3
clone size: once
CDR3 protein: CASSSGSYEQYF
CDR3 DNA: TGTGCCAGCAGCTCCGGGTCCTACGAGCAGTACTTC

D gene: TRBD2
J gene: TRBJ2-1
V gene: TRBV9
clone size: .
CDR3 protein: CASSRGSSGTNNEQFF
CDR3 DNA: TGTGCCAGCAGCCGAGGGTCTAGCGGGACTAATAATGAGCAGTTCTTC

D gene: .
J gene: TRBJ2-1
V gene: TRBV6-5
clone size: .
CDR3 protein: CASSYAPGAYNEQFF
CDR3 DNA: TGTGCCAGCAGTTACGCGCCGGGAGCCTACAATGAGCAGTTCTTC

D gene: .
J gene: TRBJ1-1
V gene: TRBV28
clone size: once
CDR3 protein: CASRPHGGAGTEAFF
CDR3 DNA: TGTGCCAGCAGACCCCACGGGGGCGCGGGCACTGAAGCTTTCTTT

D gene: .
J gene: TRBJ2-2
V gene: TRBV19
clone size: .
CDR3 protein: CASSGTVNTGELFF
CDR3 DNA: TGTGCCAGTAGCGGGACGGTGAACACCGGGGAGCTGTTTTTT

D gene: .
J gene: TRBJ1-5
V gene: TRBV10-3
clone size: .
CDR3 protein: CAIRATGGEANQPQHF
CDR3 DNA: TGTGCCATCAGGGCGACAGGAGGAGAGGCCAATCAGCCCCAGCATTTT

D gene: .
J gene: TRBJ2-7
V gene: TRBV29-1
clone size: .
CDR3 protein: CSVSRDSYEQYF
CDR3 DNA: TGCAGCGTGAGCCGGGATTCCTACGAGCAGTACTTC